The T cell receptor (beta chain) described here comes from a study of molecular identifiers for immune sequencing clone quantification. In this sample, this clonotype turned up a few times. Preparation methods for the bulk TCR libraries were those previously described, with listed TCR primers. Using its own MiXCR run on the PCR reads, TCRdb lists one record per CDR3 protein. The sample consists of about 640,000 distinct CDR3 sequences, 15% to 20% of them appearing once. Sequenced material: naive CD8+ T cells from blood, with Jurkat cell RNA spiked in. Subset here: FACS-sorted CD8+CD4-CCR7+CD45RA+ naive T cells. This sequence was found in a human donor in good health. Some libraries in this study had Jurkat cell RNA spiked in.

Here the CDR3 DNA reads TGTGCCAGTAGTACGGTGGGCCACACTGAAGCTTTCTTT. It encodes CASSTVGHTEAFF. V and J are TRBV19 and TRBJ1-1; D remains ambiguous. The CDR3 has 13 amino acids. Trimming pared 4 bases from V and 3 bases from J, leaving 9 bases between. The germline V gene has CDR1 LNHDA and CDR2 SQIVND (reference sequence).